What follows are 2 T cell receptor beta chains derived from one specimen sequenced in a study of cytomegalovirus exposure and HLA in healthy donors. The PCR used 60 Vbeta and 13 Jbeta primers. The data were produced by immunoSEQ multiplex PCR, yet TCRdb's version contains in-frame clones alone and is incomplete. The sample records about 150,000 clones, approximately 85% being singletons. The sample taken for sequencing was PBMCs. The receptor set was obtained from a woman between 18 and 29 years old in good health and CMV-seronegative.

V and J are TRBV6-5 and TRBJ1-1; D ambiguous. This CDR3 has 16 residues. Germline loops: CDR1 MNHEY, CDR2 SVGAGI. The V end was cut by 0 bases, the J end by 1 base, with 12 bases between. The CDR3 loop reads CASSYSTWSRNTEAFF. In DNA form, the CDR3 reads TGTGCCAGCAGTTACTCGACGTGGAGCCGGAACACTGAAGCTTTCTTT.

CDR3 bases: TGTGCCAGCACCGCCTACGTGAGCTCCTACGAGCAGTACTTC. It yields the protein CASTAYVSSYEQYF. J is TRBJ2-7 and V is TRBV6-1; D not certain. The germline V gene encodes CDR1 MNHNS and CDR2 SASEGT. Trimming shortened V by 7 bases and J by 0 bases, and 13 bases separated the two germline ends. The CDR3 sequence is 14 residues long.